The clone carrying this T cell receptor beta chain was picked up many times. The V end was cut by 7 bases, the J end by 1 base, with 7 bases between. Germline CDR1 and CDR2: MNHEY and SVGAGI. The CDR3 is 12 amino acids. The sample is drawn from a study of early T cells in non-severe SARS-CoV-2 infection. TCRdb used MiXCR to reprocess the 5' RACE reads, holding one entry per CDR3 protein. In the table there are fewer than 100,000 distinct CDR3 sequences, around 13% of which are singletons. The chain joins TRBV6-5 to TRBJ1-2; D not certain. Sequences were obtained from whole blood. This receptor was identified in an adult who was a healthcare worker with PCR-confirmed SARS-CoV-2 infection or an uninfected control (not recorded which). The CDR3 nucleotides read TGTGCCAGCAAGAGCGATAACTATGGCTACACCTTC. This encodes CASKSDNYGYTF.